Listed here are 17 T cell receptor beta chains from one sample, sequenced in a study of T cells in Graves' hyperthyroidism and ophthalmopathy. The CDR3 regions of TCR beta were amplified from RNA transcripts. A first-round RT-PCR of the TCR CDR3 used the HTBI primer set. TCRdb redid the calling of the multiplex PCR reads with MiXCR, one entry per CDR3 protein. The sample lists 300,000 to 500,000 distinct CDR3 sequences, around 15% seen once, with 25% to 30% in the top ten. The specimen was blood. The source of these receptors is a man in his fifties or sixties with Graves' ophthalmopathy.

This clonotype was detected many times. The chain links TRBV7-6 to TRBJ2-1; no firm D call. V lost 5 bases and J 6 bases, leaving 20 bases between the germline ends. The CDR3 is 16 residues long. Germline V gives CDR1 SGHVS, CDR2 FNYEAQ. This chain's CDR3 is CASSLRYRAFGNEQFF. CDR3 DNA: TGTGCCAGCAGCCTTAGATACCGTGCATTCGGCAATGAGCAGTTCTTC.

In its sample, this clonotype was seen many times. This chain joins TRBV2 and TRBJ1-1, with D uncertain. In germline, CDR1 is SNHLY, CDR2 FYNNEI. The CDR3 extends over 14 amino acids. V was clipped by 1 base and J by 1 base, with 7 bases between them. The CDR3 DNA follows: TGTGCCAGCAGTGAAGGGCGCCAGAACACTGAAGCTTTCTTT. Translated: CASSEGRQNTEAFF.

The chain recombines TRBV11-2 with TRBJ2-5; 9 nucleotides align to TRBD2. Germline loops: CDR1 SGHAT, CDR2 FQNNGV. This CDR3 has 14 residues. V shed 0 bases and J 14 bases; nucleotides not matched to a gene: 10. CDR3 protein: CASSLEPSGTVLYF. CDR3 sequence (DNA): TGTGCCAGCAGCTTAGAACCTAGCGGGACGGTTTTATACTTC. Filled out from reference TRBV11-2 and TRBJ2-5, the complete variable domain reads EAGVAQSPRYKIIEKRQSVAFWCNPISGHATLYWYQQILGQGPKLLIQFQNNGVVDDSQLPKDRFSAERLKGVDSTLKIQPAKLEDSAVYLCASSLEPSGTVLYFGPGTRLLVL.

In this sample, this clonotype turned up many times. The chain carries TRBV30 and TRBJ2-3; D not resolved. This CDR3 comprises 15 residues. Per germline, CDR1 GTSNPN and CDR2 SVGIG (reference sequence). V lost 3 bases to trimming and J lost 6 bases, with 19 bases between them. The CDR3 is CAWSARTALVDTQYF. As DNA, the CDR3 is TGTGCCTGGAGCGCCCGGACGGCTTTAGTGGATACGCAGTATTTT.

The chain carries TRBV19 and TRBJ2-7; 11 positions agree with TRBD2. V lost 5 bases to trimming and J lost 6 bases; unmatched junction nucleotides: 15. The CDR3 sequence is 17 residues long. Germline lookup yields CDR1 LNHDA and CDR2 SQIVND (reference sequence). CDR3 in DNA: TGTGCCAGTAGTTCCCCCGGACTAGCGGGCCCTTCCCGCGAGCAGTACTTC. Residues: CASSSPGLAGPSREQYF.

At least ten counts were recorded for this clonotype. The rearrangement joins TRBV20-1 to TRBJ2-3, with a possible D match to TRBD1 (5 bases). The germline gives CDR1 DFQATT, CDR2 SNEGSKA (reference sequence). The CDR3 totals 11 residues. DNA for the CDR3: TGCACAATACAGGTCTCCGATACGCAGTATTTT. Its protein product is CTIQVSDTQYF.

This clonotype was observed a few times. The chain recombines TRBV7-9 with TRBJ2-7; TRBD1 might be the D (6 bases). This CDR3 comprises 14 residues. From germline, CDR1 is SEHNR and CDR2 FQNEAQ (reference sequence). V dropped 2 bases and J dropped 5 bases, with 13 bases sitting between them. CDR3: CASSLSPAGDEQYF. CDR3 sequence (DNA): TGTGCCAGCAGCTTATCCCCGGCAGGGGACGAGCAGTACTTC.

This clonotype was detected many times. The chain combines TRBV27 with TRBJ1-2; perhaps TRBD1 as D (6 bases). Trimming removed 4 bases from V and 0 bases from J, with 12 bases in between. The CDR3 has 15 residues. Germline assignment: CDR1 MNHEY and CDR2 SMNVEV (reference sequence). CDR3 protein: CASSSGQISNYGYTF. In nucleotides, the CDR3 is TGTGCCAGCAGTTCAGGACAGATTTCTAACTATGGCTACACCTTC.

The sample holds a few counts of this clonotype. The chain joins TRBV2 to TRBJ2-5; D call uncertain. CDR3 length: 11 residues. CDR1 is SNHLY, CDR2 FYNNEI, per germline. The V gene lost 8 bases and the J gene lost 5 bases, with 9 bases spanning the gap. This CDR3 is CASQKEETQYF. CDR3 sequence (DNA): TGTGCCAGCCAAAAGGAGGAGACCCAGTACTTC.

In its sample, this clonotype was seen many times. V is TRBV29-1 and J is TRBJ2-1; 10 nucleotides align to TRBD2. Germline V gene data show CDR1 as SQVTM and CDR2 as ANQGSEA. The CDR3 contains 14 residues. V lost 3 bases and J lost 3; bases outside the gene matches: 2. The CDR3 nucleotides are TGCAGCGTTGACACTAGCGGGATCTACAATGAGCAGTTCTTC. Its protein is CSVDTSGIYNEQFF.

This clonotype was recorded many times. The chain combines TRBV9 with TRBJ2-7; perhaps TRBD2 as D (5 bases). This CDR3 contains 15 residues. Trimming took off 0 bases at V and 2 bases at J, with 12 bases between the two ends. Germline assignment: CDR1 SGDLS and CDR2 YYNGEE. CDR3 in DNA: TGTGCCAGCAGCGTAGCCAGCGGACCCCCCTACGAGCAGTACTTC. As protein: CASSVASGPPYEQYF.

V and J are TRBV19 and TRBJ2-1, with 10 bases fitting TRBD2. The CDR3 runs to 16 residues. The V gene's germline CDR1 is LNHDA and CDR2 SQIVND (reference sequence). V was clipped by 6 bases and J by 9 bases; unmatched bases: 14. The CDR3 nucleotides are TGTGCCAGTAGGTTAAGTGGGCTAGCGGGAGATCGTGAGCAGTTCTTC. It is translated as CASRLSGLAGDREQFF.

The V gene is TRBV28, the J gene TRBJ1-5, with no clear D. Trimming left V 7 bases short and J 3 bases short, with 16 bases between. Looked up from germline, CDR1 is MDHEN and CDR2 is SYDVKM. This CDR3 has 15 residues. This CDR3 reads CASNPTEGTNQPQHF. CDR3 bases: TGTGCCAGCAACCCCACCGAGGGCACCAATCAGCCCCAGCATTTT.

This clonotype was seen more than once but under ten times. This rearrangement joins TRBV6-1 to TRBJ1-4; a possible D gene is TRBD1 (6 bases). Looked up from germline, CDR1 is MNHNS and CDR2 is SASEGT. V lost 4 bases and J 7 bases, leaving 16 bases between the germline ends. The CDR3 runs to 15 residues. CDR3 bases: TGTGCCAGCAGTGCTTACAGGGCACATCTTGAAAAACTGTTTTTT. This translates into CASSAYRAHLEKLFF.

In its sample, this clonotype was seen many times. The chain couples TRBV18 to TRBJ2-7, with 11 bases that match TRBD2. From germline, CDR1 is KGHSH and CDR2 LQKENI. The CDR3 runs to 14 residues. With 7 bases clipped from V and 3 bases from J, the junction kept 5 bases outside the gene matches. The CDR3 reads CASWPGTSGYEQYF. The CDR3 DNA follows: TGTGCCAGCTGGCCCGGGACTAGCGGCTACGAGCAGTACTTC.

The chain has TRBV3-1 and TRBJ1-2; unclear D gene. The CDR3 covers 13 residues. The germline CDR1 and CDR2 sequences are LGHDT and YNNKEL (reference sequence). The germline V and J ends were trimmed by 0 bases and 10 bases, with 12 bases remaining between them. CDR3 bases: TGTGCCAGCAGCCAAGATTGGGCCGGCCTCTACACCTTC. Protein sequence: CASSQDWAGLYTF.

Details on this clonotype: This may come from a read error, since a much larger clone is one base off. The chain carries TRBV7-8 and TRBJ1-2, with 7 bases lining up with TRBD1. This CDR3 has 14 residues. The germline CDR1 and CDR2 sequences are SGHVS and FQNEAQ. The CDR3 is CASSFPQGVGGYAF. Here the CDR3 DNA reads TGTGCCAGCAGCTTTCCCCAGGGGGTCGGCGGCTACGCCTTC.